The T cell receptor (beta chain) described here comes from a study of blood T cell repertoires in COVID-19. Study-wide context: The United States, Italy and Spain were the sources of the acute and convalescent COVID-19 samples. T cells, B-cell-depleted T cells, or PBMCs supplied cDNA or gDNA.

Per the original methods: Estimates of nucleated cell counts were drawn from the amplification of reference gene primers. This table comes from immunoSEQ multiplex PCR, and its TCRdb copy is limited to in-frame clones, with some not included. V and J calls and clone size are as listed in that table; D and trimming were resolved from the DNA. The table shows fewer than 150,000 clones, with about 91% occurring only once. The source material was peripheral blood. The TCR sequence derives from a human donor in a cohort sampled during active COVID-19.

The CDR3 protein is CASSSPGGERGYGYTF. The CDR3 DNA reads as TGTGCCAGCAGCTCTCCCGGGGGAGAGCGAGGCTATGGCTACACCTTC. The V gene is TRBV5-4, the J gene TRBJ1-2, with a possible D match to TRBD1 (5 bases). V was pared by 3 bases and J by 4 bases, with 19 bases between. Germline values: CDR1 SGHNT, CDR2 YYREEE (reference sequence). CDR3 length: 16 residues.